This T cell receptor beta chain is drawn from a study of spatial heterogeneity in lung cancer (dated by TCRdb to 2018 to 2020). About the study as a whole: Beta-chain transcripts were consistently detected in greater numbers than alpha-chain transcripts, which likely reflected higher beta-chain transcript abundance. In the raw uncorrected reads, each unique combination of TCR and UMI appeared more than ten times on average. In non-small cell lung cancer, the study made a quantitative comparison of TCR alpha and beta repertoires among multiple tumor regions, matched nontumor lung and blood. Nonsynonymous mutation counts, determined by whole-exome sequencing of tumor tissue, were related to TCR repertoire features. At surgery, over 200 tumor regions, around 64 matched nontumor lung samples and 45 to 60 PBMC samples were TCR-sequenced for both alpha and beta chains.

In its sample, this clonotype was seen many times. What antigen it recognizes has not been identified. No much larger clonotype is one base removed from it; base qualities were not supplied. The method was 5' RACE. Sequenced on a NextSeq 500. In the TCR library protocol, a unique molecular identifier was attached to each TCR cDNA molecule so that PCR and sequencing errors could be corrected. Regarding the original processing steps: Decombinator tools were used for TCR identification, UMI-based error correction and CDR3 extraction. Expanded TCRs were defined as those above a frequency of 2 per 1,000, corresponding to the top 1% of the tumor frequency distribution. Rényi diversity was computed with the R vegan package after subsampling each repertoire 100 times to 5,000 TCRs. CDR3 similarity networks were constructed using string-kernel similarity of amino acid triplets, with links drawn between CDR3s whose pairwise similarity was above 0.82. The public reads were reanalyzed by TCRdb: fastp trimming at Q25, MiXCR alignment, in-frame beta chains only. One record per CDR3 amino acid sequence lists the most common genes and DNA. These V and J calls originate from TCRdb's pipeline instead of the authors' own analysis. Recorded for this sample are approximately 52,000 distinct CDR3 sequences; 6% to 9% of them occurred a single time. The ten biggest clones cover less than 3.5% of the sample.

General conclusions and limits of the study: Additional single-cell paired TCR alpha and beta sequencing was considered necessary to confirm, at a functional level, the hypothesis that regional TCRs recognize regional mutations. Ubiquitous expanded tumor TCRs were found in blood more often at tumor resection than at routine follow-up.

In the paper's terms, the time point label means: sample taken at primary tumor resection. Whole RNA extracted from tumor and nontumor lung tissue, or from cryopreserved PBMC samples, was used for TCR sequencing without cell sorting. The donors were 65 to 90 patients from the lung TRACERx cohort who had early-stage, untreated non-small cell lung cancer. Only patients with enough RNA available from two or more tumor regions were chosen for TCR sequencing. The TCR originated in a female donor with early-stage non-small cell lung cancer. The sequencing used PBMCs, collected at surgery.

The DNA sequence is given as TGTGCCAGCAGCTTAGTGGTAGGGGCTCTTAGCACAGATACGCAGTATTTT. This codes for CASSLVVGALSTDTQYF. The sequence joins TRBV7-2 to TRBJ2-3; the best D guess is TRBD1, with 5 bases matching. The germline V gene encodes CDR1 SGHTA and CDR2 FQGNSA. The CDR3 starts with the cysteine, ends with the phenylalanine, and has 17 residues. Only the CDR3 DNA is retained, 51 bases long and in frame from the first base. A distance of 14 bases separates the germline ends of V and J, which lose 1 base and 0 bases respectively.